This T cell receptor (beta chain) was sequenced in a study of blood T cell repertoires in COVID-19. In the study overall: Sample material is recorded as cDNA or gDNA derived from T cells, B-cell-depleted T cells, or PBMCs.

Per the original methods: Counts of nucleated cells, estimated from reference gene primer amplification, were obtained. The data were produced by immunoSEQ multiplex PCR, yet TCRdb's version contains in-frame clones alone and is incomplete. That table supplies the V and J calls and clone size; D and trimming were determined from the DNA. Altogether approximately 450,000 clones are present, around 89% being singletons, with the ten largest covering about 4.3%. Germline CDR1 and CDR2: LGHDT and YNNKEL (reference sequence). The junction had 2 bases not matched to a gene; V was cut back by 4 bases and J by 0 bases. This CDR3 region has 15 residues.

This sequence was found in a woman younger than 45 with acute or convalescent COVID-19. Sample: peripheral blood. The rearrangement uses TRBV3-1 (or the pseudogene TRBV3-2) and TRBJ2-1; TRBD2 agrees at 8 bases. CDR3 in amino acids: CASSPRGDSYNEQFF. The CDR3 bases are TGTGCCAGCAGCCCGCGGGGGGACTCCTACAATGAGCAGTTCTTC.